A selection of T cell receptor beta chains follows, all from one sample in a study of post-analysis software for immune sequencing data. TCRdb analysed the PCR reads with MiXCR anew, one entry per CDR3 protein. The data hold approximately 730,000 distinct CDR3 sequences, with roughly 50% observed a single time. Sequencing was performed on blood. The receptors come from a girl between 10 and 17 years old with multiple sclerosis. Each CDR3 is given with its conserved first and last residue. D genes are given only for firm matches. The size entry is marked missing in some rows and otherwise reads once, few, many or a size class.

d_call | clone_size | j_call | v_call | cdr3_aa | cdr3_nt
TRBD1 | - | TRBJ1-2 | TRBV6-2/TRBV6-3 | CASSYRRSIGTGPFHGYTF | TGTGCCAGCAGTTACCGGAGGAGTATCGGGACAGGACCATTCCATGGCTACACCTTC
- | - | TRBJ1-6 | TRBV30 | CAFNWGRNNSPLHF | TGTGCCTTCAACTGGGGACGGAATAATTCACCCCTCCACTTT
TRBD2 | few | TRBJ2-3 | TRBV20-1 | CSATESGDSTDTQYF | TGCAGTGCTACCGAAAGCGGGGACAGCACAGATACGCAGTATTTT
- | few | TRBJ2-2 | TRBV15 | CATMGGYTGELFF | TGTGCCACCATGGGGGGATACACCGGGGAGCTGTTTTTT
TRBD2 | few | TRBJ2-4 | TRBV20-1 | CSAGLASKNIQYF | TGCAGTGCGGGACTAGCGTCCAAAAACATTCAGTACTTC
TRBD1 | - | TRBJ2-7 | TRBV12-3/TRBV12-4 | CASRGTDQGYEQYF | TGTGCCAGCAGGGGGACAGATCAGGGCTACGAGCAGTACTTC
TRBD1 | few | TRBJ1-5 | TRBV3-1 | CASSLTGVGNQPQHF | TGTGCCAGCAGCCTTACAGGGGTGGGGAATCAGCCCCAGCATTTT
- | many | TRBJ2-7 | TRBV12-3/TRBV12-4 | CASSLVGDEQYF | TGTGCCAGCAGCTTAGTAGGGGACGAGCAGTACTTC
- | few | TRBJ1-1 | TRBV5-1 | CASSLPKGREAFF | TGCGCCAGCAGTCTTCCAAAAGGGAGAGAAGCTTTCTTT
TRBD2 | - | TRBJ2-1 | TRBV7-2 | CASSLASGGRLNEQFF | TGTGCCAGCAGCTTGGCTAGCGGGGGCCGCCTCAATGAGCAGTTCTTC
- | - | TRBJ2-6 | TRBV4-2 | CASSQVGGRATSGANVLTF | TGTGCCAGCAGCCAAGTGGGGGGCAGGGCAACCTCTGGGGCCAACGTCCTGACTTTT
- | - | TRBJ1-1 | TRBV12-3/TRBV12-4 | CASSSLGSNTEAFF | TGTGCCAGCAGTTCCCTCGGGAGTAACACCGAAGCTTTCTTT
- | few | TRBJ2-3 | TRBV12-3/TRBV12-4 | CASTYSGPTDTQYF | TGTGCCAGCACCTATAGCGGTCCCACAGATACGCAGTATTTT
TRBD2 | - | TRBJ2-7 | TRBV7-8 | CASSLMGLAVGGLDSEQYF | TGTGCCAGCAGCCTCATGGGGCTAGCGGTAGGAGGACTGGATAGCGAGCAGTACTTC
TRBD2 | - | TRBJ2-3 | TRBV20-1 | CSASSLAVTGTQYF | TGCAGTGCTAGTTCTCTAGCGGTAACCGGGACGCAGTATTTT
- | few | TRBJ2-1 | TRBV20-1 | CSARGSSEGWGEQFF | TGCAGTGCTAGAGGCTCTAGCGAGGGGTGGGGTGAGCAGTTCTTC
- | few | TRBJ2-1 | TRBV7-8 | CASSLGSSYSEQFF | TGTGCCAGCAGCTTAGGTTCCAGCTACAGTGAGCAGTTCTTC
- | - | TRBJ2-7 | TRBV27 | CASSPDAGQRKYEQYF | TGTGCCAGCAGTCCGGACGCGGGACAGAGAAAGTACGAGCAGTACTTC
TRBD1 | - | TRBJ1-1 | TRBV6-5 | CASSYGPQGFTEAFF | TGTGCCAGCAGTTACGGGCCACAGGGGTTCACTGAAGCTTTCTTT
- | - | TRBJ2-5 | TRBV5-6 | CASSFGVGEETQYF | TGTGCCAGCAGCTTTGGAGTAGGGGAGGAGACCCAGTACTTC
TRBD1 | - | TRBJ2-7 | TRBV3-1 | CASSQPGTGGLNEQYF | TGTGCCAGCAGCCAACCCGGGACAGGGGGTTTGAACGAGCAGTACTTC
- | few | TRBJ1-1 | TRBV3-1 | CASSPPTEGYTEAFF | TGTGCCAGCAGCCCCCCGACTGAGGGATACACTGAAGCTTTCTTT
- | - | TRBJ2-7 | TRBV3-1 | CASSSWPNYEQYF | TGTGCCAGCAGCTCCTGGCCCAACTACGAGCAGTACTTC
- | - | TRBJ2-7 | TRBV10-3 | CAISVGRVSEQYF | TGTGCCATCAGTGTAGGCAGGGTTAGCGAGCAGTACTTC
TRBD1 | - | TRBJ2-3 | TRBV7-3 | CASSEGAVSTDTQYF | TGTGCCAGCAGCGAGGGGGCAGTTAGCACAGATACGCAGTATTTT
TRBD2 | - | TRBJ2-4 | TRBV6-5 | CASSYGRDKEGLAKNIQYF | TGTGCCAGCAGTTACGGCCGGGACAAGGAGGGACTAGCCAAAAACATCCAGTACTTC
TRBD1 | - | TRBJ2-7 | TRBV29-1 | CSVRTGRSYEQYF | TGCAGCGTCAGGACAGGCCGATCCTACGAGCAGTACTTC
- | once | TRBJ2-5 | TRBV29-1 | CSVDLPGSGEQYF | TGCAGCGTTGATCTCCCAGGGTCTGGGGAGCAGTACTTC
- | - | TRBJ2-1 | TRBV7-3 | CASSLGGRFEQFF | TGTGCCAGCAGCTTAGGGGGGCGGTTTGAGCAGTTCTTC
- | few | TRBJ2-3 | TRBV20-1 | CSASGSESDTQYF | TGCAGTGCTAGCGGGAGTGAATCAGATACGCAGTATTTT
- | few | TRBJ2-5 | TRBV20-1 | CSAPLLGGVGQETQYF | TGCAGTGCCCCCCTCCTTGGCGGAGTGGGCCAAGAGACCCAGTACTTC
- | - | TRBJ1-6 | TRBV10-3 | CAISKGDSPLHF | TGTGCCATCAGTAAGGGGGATTCACCCCTCCACTTT
- | few | TRBJ2-7 | TRBV29-1 | CSVGLGSGRINEQYF | TGCAGCGTCGGCCTAGGATCGGGCCGCATCAACGAGCAGTACTTC
- | - | TRBJ2-3 | TRBV12-3/TRBV12-4 | CASSLTSSTDTQYF | TGTGCCAGCAGCTTAACTAGTTCCACAGATACGCAGTATTTT
TRBD2 | - | TRBJ2-3 | TRBV7-9 | CASSSHRTSGYTDTQYF | TGTGCCAGCAGCTCCCATAGGACTAGCGGCTACACAGATACGCAGTATTTT
- | few | TRBJ1-2 | TRBV6-6 | CASSYSGSLDYGYTF | TGTGCCAGCAGTTATTCCGGCAGCCTGGACTATGGCTACACCTTC
- | - | TRBJ2-1 | TRBV27 | CASSQAFSYNEQFF | TGTGCCAGCAGCCAAGCCTTCTCCTACAATGAGCAGTTCTTC
- | - | TRBJ2-1 | TRBV2 | CASSEGTDNEQFF | TGTGCCAGCAGTGAAGGGACAGACAATGAGCAGTTCTTC
- | - | TRBJ2-5 | TRBV20-1 | CSARAGTSWEQYF | TGCAGTGCTAGAGCCGGGACTTCGTGGGAGCAGTACTTC
- | once | TRBJ2-3 | TRBV24-1 | CATRSADTQYF | TGTGCCACCAGAAGTGCGGATACGCAGTATTTT
TRBD2 | - | TRBJ2-7 | TRBV7-9 | CASSLGALRSGSAEQYF | TGTGCCAGCAGCTTAGGGGCCCTGAGGAGCGGGAGTGCCGAGCAGTACTTC
- | - | TRBJ2-7 | TRBV28 | CASSPPEYEQYF | TGTGCCAGCAGTCCCCCCGAATACGAGCAGTACTTC
TRBD1 | - | TRBJ1-6 | TRBV11-2 | CASRRLRGPNSPLHF | TGTGCCAGCAGGCGGCTAAGGGGGCCTAATTCACCCCTCCACTTT
TRBD1 | - | TRBJ2-1 | TRBV27 | CASSLHPRQGSRNEQFF | TGTGCCAGCAGCCTACACCCCCGACAGGGCAGTAGGAATGAGCAGTTCTTC
TRBD1 | - | TRBJ2-1 | TRBV9 | CASSVEGTAYEQFF | TGTGCCAGCAGCGTAGAAGGGACAGCCTACGAGCAGTTCTTC
- | few | TRBJ2-3 | TRBV12-3/TRBV12-4 | CASSPDSGRNGDTQYF | TGTGCCAGCAGCCCGGACAGCGGTCGGAATGGAGATACGCAGTATTTT